This TCR beta chain was sequenced during a study of cytotoxic CD8 clonotypes in ibrutinib-treated CLL (dated by TCRdb to 2020 to 2022). Turning to the overall study: In this cohort, 15 patients were treatment-naive and 11 to 12 were relapsed/refractory, while around 18 had unmutated IGHV. On average, each sample yielded 255,043 productive templates and under 95,000 productive rearrangements. Cryopreserved peripheral blood mononuclear cells were collected before treatment, at response, and at either disease progression or sustained remission. Response samples were obtained after a median of roughly 13 months of treatment, with a range of roughly 6 to 40 months. Patients were still on ibrutinib when every remission and progressive disease sample was collected. Responses were partial in roughly 25 patients and complete in 2; after median approximately 67 months follow-up, about 14 stayed in remission and roughly twelve progressed. Of the approximately 86 participants in the trial, 25 to 30 had longitudinal samples available.

Broader findings and caveats from the paper: An increase in clonality was observed at ibrutinib response, with clonality remaining stable during sustained remission and falling back toward baseline at progression. Public clonotypes were rare and either contracted or stayed stable during treatment, and the rise in clonality at ibrutinib response reflected the expansion of private clonotypes. Sampling times were not matched between patients in sustained remission and patients whose disease was progressing, and lymph node repertoires were not examined. Baseline clonality exceeded that of age-matched healthy donors and correlated strongly with circulating CD8+ T-cell counts.

This specimen's time point label, per the study, means: around 2 years on ibrutinib. For TCR beta library preparation, about 2 micrograms of genomic DNA was extracted from cryopreserved PBMCs. High-throughput TCR beta sequencing was performed on longitudinal blood samples from CLL patients receiving ibrutinib monotherapy. The patients were enrolled in a single-center, open-label phase 2 trial of ibrutinib monotherapy. A MiSeq instrument was used for deep resolution sequencing, which targeted depths ranging from 1 in 1 million up to 1 in 200,000 T cells, with coverage averaging 10x for each clonotype. TCR beta libraries were generated with the immunoSEQ hsTCRB Kit. The paper's processing steps were these. Data were analyzed with ImmunoSEQ Data Assistant and ImmunoSEQ Analyzer, with V, D and J genes assigned per IMGT definitions. Clonality, which ranges from 0 to 1, was calculated by subtracting the normalized Shannon entropy of productive rearrangement frequencies from one. Public clonotype analysis was restricted to overrepresented clonotypes comprising at least 0.05% of each patient's repertoire. Repertoires from some twelve age-matched healthy donors in immuneACCESS were used as clonality controls. TCRdb mirrors the immuneACCESS table, restricted to in-frame sequences. Some clones are absent from its copies; in checked studies, under half trace to an unresolved V gene, and the reason for the others is unknown. V and J calls plus clone size are reproduced from that table; the DNA served to infer D and trimming. This sample comprises under 150,000 clones, 84% of them detected only once. The ten largest account for about 3.5% of the sample.

In the case of this clone: The antigen this receptor binds is unknown. It has no much larger one-base neighbor in the sample; base qualities were not kept.

This receptor was obtained from a human donor with chronic lymphocytic leukemia. Sample: PBMCs, taken after 24 months of ibrutinib treatment.

The sequence in DNA is TGTGCCAGCAGCCCCATTGGAGGGTCACCCCTCCACTTT. It translates to CASSPIGGSPLHF. The V and J segments used are TRBV7-9 and TRBJ1-6, with the D gene not clear enough to name. The CDR3 runs 13 residues from the cysteine to the phenylalanine. The only DNA kept is the CDR3, 39 bases in frame from the first base. The trim is 5 bases for V and 10 bases for J, with a gap of 12 bases between the germline ends. Taken from the germline V gene (reference sequence), the CDR1 and CDR2 loops are SEHNR and FQNEAQ.